Given below is one T cell receptor beta chain in context. These data come from a study of blood T cell repertoires in COVID-19. Study-wide background: Whether acute or convalescent, the COVID-19 samples came from the United States, Italy and Spain. The cDNA or gDNA used as material had been derived from T cells, B-cell-depleted T cells, or PBMCs.

Between the trimmed V and J ends, which lost 3 bases and 7 bases, there was a span of 10 bases. CDR1 and CDR2 (germline): LGHNT, FRNRAP. This CDR3 spans 13 amino acids. In the original processing: Amplification from reference gene primers served as the basis for estimated nucleated cell counts. Measured with immunoSEQ multiplex PCR; TCRdb has only the in-frame clones, and not every one. That table furnishes V, J and clone size, whereas the DNA furnished D and trimming. The sample lists about 20,000 clones, over 70% occurring once. This clonotype originated in a human donor in a cohort sampled during active COVID-19. The chain joins TRBV12-5 to TRBJ2-1; no reliable D call. Sequencing input: peripheral blood. Written as DNA, the CDR3 is TGTGCTAGTGGTTTATTTCTCTTGAATGAGCAGTTCTTC. The encoded protein is CASGLFLLNEQFF.